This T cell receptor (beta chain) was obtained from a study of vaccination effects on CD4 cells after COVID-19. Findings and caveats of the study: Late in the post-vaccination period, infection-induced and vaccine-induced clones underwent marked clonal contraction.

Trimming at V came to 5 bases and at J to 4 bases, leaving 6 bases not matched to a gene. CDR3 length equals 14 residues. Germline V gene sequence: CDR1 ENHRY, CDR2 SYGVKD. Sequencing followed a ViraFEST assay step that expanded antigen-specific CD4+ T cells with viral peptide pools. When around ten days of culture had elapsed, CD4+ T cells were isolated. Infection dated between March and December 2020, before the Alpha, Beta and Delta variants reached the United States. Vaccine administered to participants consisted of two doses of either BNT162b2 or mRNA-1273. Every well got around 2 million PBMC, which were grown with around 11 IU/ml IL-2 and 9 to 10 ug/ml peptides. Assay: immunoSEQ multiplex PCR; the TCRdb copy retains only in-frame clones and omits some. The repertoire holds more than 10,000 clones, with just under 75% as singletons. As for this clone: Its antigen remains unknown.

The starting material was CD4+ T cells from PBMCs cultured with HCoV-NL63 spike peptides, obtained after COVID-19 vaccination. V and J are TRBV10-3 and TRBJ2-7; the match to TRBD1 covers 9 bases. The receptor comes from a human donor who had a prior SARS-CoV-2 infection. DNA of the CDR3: TGTGCCATCAGTTGGGCAGACAGGGGGTACGAGCAGTACTTC. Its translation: CAISWADRGYEQYF.